One sample yielded the 24 T cell receptor beta chains listed below, sequenced in a study of Ad26.COV2.S vaccination and SARS-CoV-2 variants. Clones were sequenced by immunoSEQ multiplex PCR, and TCRdb holds only the in-frame ones, with some missing. Altogether 200,000 to 250,000 clones are present, approximately 90% being singletons, with the ten largest covering roughly 10%. The treatment here: 19 received Ad26.COV2.S at low or high dose, single or two shots; about 5 received placebo; per-sample allocation not given. Day 63 after the first vaccine or placebo injection was the time point for sampling. The material was peripheral blood, obtained in a trial of Ad26.COV2.S vaccine versus placebo. The receptors stem from a person between 18 and 65 years old who received the Ad26.COV2.S COVID-19 vaccine or a placebo.

Note on this clone: This sample includes further DNA sequences coding for the same CDR3. The chain uses TRBV9 and TRBJ1-2; D unclear. CDR1 and CDR2 from the germline V gene are SGDLS and YYNGEE. Trimming took off 0 bases at V and 2 bases at J, with 11 bases between the two ends. The CDR3 has 15 residues. CDR3: CASSVAPDTNYGYTF. The CDR3 nucleotides read TGTGCCAGCAGCGTAGCCCCCGACACGAACTATGGCTACACCTTC.

The V call is TRBV15, the J call TRBJ2-7; D unresolved. The germline V gene encodes CDR1 LNHNV and CDR2 YYDKDF (reference sequence). The length of the CDR3 is 14 residues. Trimming removed 4 bases from V and 4 bases from J, with 14 bases in between. The CDR3 DNA is TGTGCCACCAGCATCGATAAGCCGGCTTACGAGCAGTACTTC. Its translation is CATSIDKPAYEQYF.

The rearrangement uses TRBV4-3 and TRBJ2-5; TRBD1 aligns across 11 bases. The CDR3 has 16 amino acids. Per the germline V gene, CDR1 is LGHNA and CDR2 is YSLEER. The V and J ends lost 3 bases and 4 bases, in that order; junction bases with no gene match: 7. The CDR3, as DNA: TGCGCCAGCAGCCAGTCGGGACAGGGGGTGGGAGAGACCCAGTACTTC. Amino acids: CASSQSGQGVGETQYF.

The chain employs TRBV19 and TRBJ1-2; 7 nucleotides agree with TRBD1. The ends lost 3 bases at V and 4 bases at J; junction bases unmatched: 11. Germline-derived CDR1 and CDR2 are LNHDA and SQIVND (reference sequence). This CDR3 spans 16 amino acids. The CDR3 sequence is CASSIPRDSYFYGYTF. The CDR3 coding sequence is TGTGCCAGTAGTATCCCCCGGGACAGTTACTTCTATGGCTACACCTTC.

This chain links TRBV5-4 with TRBJ2-5, with D perhaps matching TRBD1 or TRBD2 (5 bases each). CDR1 is SGHNT, CDR2 YYREEE, per germline (reference sequence). The CDR3 consists of 15 residues. Trimming took off 0 bases at V and 7 bases at J, with 16 bases between the two ends. The CDR3 here is CASSLEGPQDGTQYF. DNA of the CDR3: TGTGCCAGCAGCTTGGAGGGACCCCAAGACGGGACCCAGTACTTC.

The rearrangement links TRBV28 to TRBJ1-1; a weak D match, TRBD1 (5 bases). Germline values: CDR1 MDHEN, CDR2 SYDVKM. V was pared by 2 bases and J by 4 bases, with 11 bases between. CDR3 length: 14 residues. The CDR3: CASSLGGSFTEAFF. CDR3 nucleotides: TGTGCCAGCAGTTTAGGGGGGTCTTTCACTGAAGCTTTCTTT.

This rearrangement joins TRBV9 to TRBJ1-2; TRBD1 might be the D (6 bases). Germline assignment: CDR1 SGDLS and CDR2 YYNGEE. V was trimmed by 3 bases and J by 6 bases, leaving 12 bases between them. This CDR3 comprises 13 residues. The CDR3 coding sequence is TGTGCCAGCAGCGCCCGACGGACAGATGGCTACACCTTC. This sequence encodes CASSARRTDGYTF.

The V gene is TRBV19, the J gene TRBJ2-5, with TRBD1 matching over 9 bases. This CDR3 contains 16 residues. Germline loops: CDR1 LNHDA, CDR2 SQIVND (reference sequence). V lost 3 bases, J lost 4 bases, and 9 bases stayed unmatched. Here the CDR3 DNA reads TGTGCCAGTAGTATCCGACAGGGGGATTTGGCAGAGACCCAGTACTTC. Translating gives CASSIRQGDLAETQYF.

The rearrangement uses TRBV2 and TRBJ2-1; D tentatively fits TRBD1 or TRBD2 (5 bases each). The V end lost 9 bases, the J end lost 4 bases, and 16 bases lay between the germline ends. Germline lookup yields CDR1 SNHLY and CDR2 FYNNEI. The CDR3 has 14 amino acids. In nucleotides, the CDR3 is TGTGCCAGTCAGAGGGAAGGGGTTTACAATGAGCAGTTCTTC. This encodes CASQREGVYNEQFF.

This chain uses TRBV10-2 with TRBJ1-2, with D maybe TRBD1 (6 bases). The germline V gene encodes CDR1 WSHSY and CDR2 SAAADI. The CDR3 sequence is 14 residues long. With 4 bases removed from V and 4 bases from J, the gap between germline ends came to 13 bases. As DNA, the CDR3 is TGCGCCAGCAGTGTCACAGGACAGCTCTATGGCTACACCTTC. Its protein product is CASSVTGQLYGYTF.

The chain has TRBV15 and TRBJ1-4; maybe TRBD1 (5 bases). The V and J ends lost 0 bases and 3 bases respectively, with 8 bases between them. Germline-derived CDR1 and CDR2 are LNHNV and YYDKDF (reference sequence). The CDR3 covers 15 residues. The CDR3: CATSREGVANEKLFF. The CDR3 region has the DNA TGTGCCACCAGCAGAGAGGGGGTTGCTAATGAAAAACTGTTTTTT.

CDR3 nucleotide sequence: TGTGCCAGCGCTAGCCGGGAGACCCAGTACTTC. Its protein product is CASASRETQYF. V and J are TRBV28 and TRBJ2-5; D possibly corresponds to TRBD2 (5 bases). CDR3 size: 11 residues. CDR1 and CDR2 from the germline V gene are MDHEN and SYDVKM. The V end was cut by 8 bases, the J end by 5 bases, with 9 bases between.

Only one count was recorded for this clone. The chain uses TRBV6-6 and TRBJ1-2, with 8 bases lining up with TRBD1. V dropped 7 bases and J dropped 5; count of bases not matched to a gene: 9. The CDR3 runs to 14 residues. From germline, CDR1 is MNHNY and CDR2 SVGAGI (reference sequence). CDR3 in amino acids: CASIQTGDDYGYTF. In DNA form, the CDR3 reads TGTGCCAGCATCCAGACAGGGGATGATTATGGCTACACCTTC.

J is TRBJ2-1 and V is TRBV5-1; D possibly corresponds to TRBD2 (6 bases). The CDR3 sequence is 16 residues long. With 3 bases removed from V and 5 bases from J, the gap between germline ends came to 18 bases. The germline gives CDR1 SGHRS, CDR2 YFSETQ. This CDR3 is CASSSTTRGWDNEQFF. CDR3 nucleotides: TGCGCCAGCAGCTCGACGACTAGAGGGTGGGACAATGAGCAGTTCTTC.

This chain connects TRBV5-6 to TRBJ2-7; D is perhaps TRBD1 (6 bases). Trimming took 2 bases from V and 3 from J, leaving 18 bases between them. The germline CDR1 and CDR2 sequences are SGHDT and YYEEEE. The CDR3 is 16 residues long. CDR3: CASSFSPGTSFYEQYF. The DNA of the CDR3 is TGTGCCAGCAGCTTTTCCCCCGGGACATCTTTCTACGAGCAGTACTTC.

The chain links TRBV18 to TRBJ1-1; 8 bases are shared with TRBD1. CDR1 and CDR2 from the germline V gene are KGHSH and LQKENI. The CDR3 runs 16 residues. The V segment lost 3 bases and the J segment 1 base; nucleotides outside the gene matches: 7. This CDR3 is CASSPYKGQGNTEAFF. The CDR3, as DNA: TGTGCCAGCTCACCCTACAAAGGACAGGGGAACACTGAAGCTTTCTTT.

The V call is TRBV7-3, the J call TRBJ2-1; D gene unclear. The CDR3 contains 15 residues. CDR1 and CDR2 (germline): SGHTA, FQGTGA. V was trimmed by 1 base and J by 8 bases, leaving 15 bases between them. This CDR3 is CASSLRTDGPYEQFF. CDR3 bases: TGTGCCAGCAGCTTAAGGACGGACGGCCCTTATGAGCAGTTCTTC.

This clone was found many times. Within the sample, other DNA sequences also encode this same CDR3. This sequence joins TRBV30 and TRBJ1-2; D ambiguous. The CDR3 spans 13 residues. Germline loops: CDR1 GTSNPN, CDR2 SVGIG (reference sequence). V was pared by 0 bases and J by 0 bases, with 5 bases between. CDR3 region: CAWSVEANYGYTF. CDR3 bases: TGTGCCTGGAGTGTAGAAGCTAACTATGGCTACACCTTC.

V and J are TRBV6-2 or TRBV6-3 and TRBJ2-4; TRBD2 matches 12 bases. CDR3 length: 19 residues. Losses at the gene ends were 5 bases for V and 0 bases for J; bases not matched to a gene: 11. Germline-derived CDR1 and CDR2 are MNHEY and SVGEGT. In DNA, the CDR3 is TGTGCCAGCAGTCCACGGACTAGCGGGATTGATTTAGCCAAAAACATTCAGTACTTC. It yields the protein CASSPRTSGIDLAKNIQYF.

The chain employs TRBV5-6 and TRBJ2-7; TRBD2 matches at 7 bases. The CDR3 is made up of 14 amino acids. The germline V gene has CDR1 SGHDT and CDR2 YYEEEE. Trimming at V came to 0 bases and at J to 3 bases, leaving 3 bases not matched to a gene. CDR3: CASSLDLAVYEQYF. The CDR3 coding sequence is TGTGCCAGCAGCTTGGACCTAGCGGTCTACGAGCAGTACTTC.

V is TRBV6-6 and J is TRBJ1-1, with a tentative D call TRBD1 (6 bases). The CDR3 length is 16 residues. V was trimmed by 7 bases and J by 5 bases, leaving 23 bases between them. Germline V gene sequence: CDR1 MNHNY, CDR2 SVGAGI (reference sequence). CDR3 bases: TGTGCCAGCACCTCGCTTAGAGGAGGGGGTGGGACTGAAGCTTTCTTT. Translated: CASTSLRGGGGTEAFF.

This clone was recorded a few times. The V call is TRBV5-1, the J call TRBJ2-7, with 10 bases aligning to TRBD1. CDR1 SGHRS and CDR2 YFSETQ come from the germline V gene. The ends lost 2 bases at V and 3 bases at J; junction bases unmatched: 5. The CDR3 loop spans 15 amino acids. The CDR3 loop reads CASSFGGTGVYEQYF. The CDR3 DNA sequence: TGCGCCAGCAGCTTTGGCGGGACAGGGGTCTACGAGCAGTACTTC.

The chain has TRBV28 and TRBJ2-5; D possibly corresponds to TRBD2 (5 bases). This CDR3 region has 13 residues. V was pared by 7 bases and J by 3 bases, with 12 bases between. CDR1 and CDR2 (germline): MDHEN, SYDVKM. The chain's CDR3 is CASTPAGEETQYF. CDR3 DNA: TGTGCCAGCACCCCCGCCGGGGAAGAGACCCAGTACTTC.

The J gene is TRBJ1-5, the V gene TRBV4-3; 7 bases line up with TRBD1. The CDR3 extends over 14 amino acids. The trim removed 3 bases at V and 9 bases at J, leaving 8 bases unmatched. Per germline, CDR1 LGHNA and CDR2 YSLEER. CDR3 sequence reads: CASSHRQGVRPQHF. The DNA for the CDR3 is TGCGCCAGCAGCCACAGACAGGGCGTGAGGCCCCAGCATTTT.